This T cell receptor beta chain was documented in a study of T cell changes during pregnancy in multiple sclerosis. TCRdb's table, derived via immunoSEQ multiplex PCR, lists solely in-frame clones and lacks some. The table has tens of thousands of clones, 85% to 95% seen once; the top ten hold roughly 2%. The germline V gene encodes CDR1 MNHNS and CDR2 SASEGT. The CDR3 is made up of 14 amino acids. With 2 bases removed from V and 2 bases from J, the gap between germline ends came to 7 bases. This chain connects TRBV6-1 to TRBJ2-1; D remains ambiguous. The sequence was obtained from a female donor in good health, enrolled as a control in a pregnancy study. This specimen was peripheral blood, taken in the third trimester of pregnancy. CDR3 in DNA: TGTGCCAGCAGTGAATACTCTACCTACAATGAGCAGTTCTTC. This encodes CASSEYSTYNEQFF.